This is a list of T cell receptor beta chains from one sample in a study of T cells of healthy individuals. TCRdb analysed the 5' RACE reads with MiXCR anew, one entry per CDR3 protein. The sample includes about 41,000 distinct CDR3 sequences, 4% to 5.5% of them seen just once. These receptors all come from a human donor in good health. Each CDR3 is given with its conserved first and last residue. The order of the fields is clone size, J gene, D gene, V gene, CDR3 protein, CDR3 DNA. The D gene is left open where the match is weak. Clone size is given for some rows only: seen once, a few or many times, or a class if the clone is expanded.

few,TRBJ2-3,-,TRBV2,CASSLNGGGTDTQYF,TGTGCCAGCAGCCTTAACGGGGGCGGCACAGATACGCAGTATTTT
many,TRBJ1-1,-,TRBV24-1,CATSRIALPEAFF,TGTGCCACCAGTAGAATTGCCCTTCCTGAAGCTTTCTTT
-,TRBJ2-7,-,TRBV7-9,CASSYRFEQYF,TGTGCCAGCAGCTACAGGTTCGAGCAGTACTTC
-,TRBJ2-7,-,TRBV10-3,CATSRSWRPYEQYF,TGTGCCACCAGCAGGTCTTGGCGCCCCTACGAGCAGTACTTC
many,TRBJ2-7,TRBD2,TRBV5-1,CASSLATGLGSYEQYF,TGCGCCAGCAGCTTGGCGACGGGACTAGGGTCCTACGAGCAGTACTTC
many,TRBJ1-1,TRBD1,TRBV20-1,CSARDWKTGAFRAEAFF,TGCAGTGCTAGAGACTGGAAGACAGGGGCCTTCCGCGCTGAAGCTTTCTTT
many,TRBJ1-5,-,TRBV18,CASSPQIDPQPQHF,TGTGCCAGCTCACCACAGATAGACCCTCAGCCCCAGCATTTT
many,TRBJ1-2,TRBD1,TRBV4-3,CASSQELQGSYGYTF,TGCGCCAGCAGCCAAGAACTACAGGGGAGCTATGGCTACACCTTC
few,TRBJ2-7,TRBD1,TRBV7-2,CASSERDRLSYEQYF,TGTGCCAGCAGCGAACGGGACAGGTTAAGCTACGAGCAGTACTTC
many,TRBJ2-1,-,TRBV2,CASSDWVNNEQFF,TGTGCCAGCAGTGACTGGGTTAACAATGAGCAGTTCTTC
-,TRBJ1-1,-,TRBV29-1,CSVGYSMNTEAFF,TGCAGCGTTGGCTACTCCATGAACACTGAAGCTTTCTTT
many,TRBJ2-5,-,TRBV5-1,CASSLAVSETQYF,TGCGCCAGCAGCTTGGCCGTTTCCGAGACCCAGTACTTC
many,TRBJ2-3,TRBD2,TRBV2,CASSGTSGPSTDTQYF,TGTGCCAGCAGTGGGACTAGCGGGCCTAGCACAGATACGCAGTATTTT
few,TRBJ2-1,TRBD2,TRBV3-1,CASSPSGIFYNEQFF,TGTGCCAGCAGCCCTAGCGGGATCTTCTACAATGAGCAGTTCTTC
few,TRBJ1-6,-,TRBV7-9,CASSFGQRSSYNSPLHF,TGTGCCAGCAGCTTCGGACAGAGAAGCTCCTATAATTCACCCCTCCACTTT
-,TRBJ2-3,TRBD2,TRBV12-3/TRBV12-4,CASNPGLAGDTQYF,TGTGCCAGCAACCCGGGACTAGCAGGAGATACGCAGTATTTT